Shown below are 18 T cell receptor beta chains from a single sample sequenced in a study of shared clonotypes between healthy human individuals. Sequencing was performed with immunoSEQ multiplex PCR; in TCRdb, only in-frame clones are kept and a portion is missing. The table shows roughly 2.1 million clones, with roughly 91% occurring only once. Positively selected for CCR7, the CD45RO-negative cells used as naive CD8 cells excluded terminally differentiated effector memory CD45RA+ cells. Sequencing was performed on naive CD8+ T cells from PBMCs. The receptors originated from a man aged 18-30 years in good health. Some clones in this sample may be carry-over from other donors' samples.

CDR3: CASSLGLGRGNEQFF. The CDR3 DNA is TGTGCCAGCAGCTTAGGGTTAGGTCGGGGCAATGAGCAGTTCTTC. V gene TRBV11-2 combines with J gene TRBJ2-1; a weak D match, TRBD2 (5 bases). CDR1 is SGHAT, CDR2 FQNNGV, per germline. V lost 1 base, J lost 6 bases, and 13 bases lay in between. The CDR3 loop spans 15 amino acids.

The CDR3 region is CATNTGTQGGYEAFF. CDR3 DNA sequence: TGTGCCACTAACACCGGGACGCAGGGGGGATACGAAGCTTTCTTT. The J gene is TRBJ1-1, the V gene TRBV10-3; the match to TRBD1 covers 7 bases. This CDR3 contains 15 residues. The V and J ends lost 10 bases and 8 bases, in that order; junction bases with no gene match: 19. Germline-derived CDR1 and CDR2 are ENHRY and SYGVKD.

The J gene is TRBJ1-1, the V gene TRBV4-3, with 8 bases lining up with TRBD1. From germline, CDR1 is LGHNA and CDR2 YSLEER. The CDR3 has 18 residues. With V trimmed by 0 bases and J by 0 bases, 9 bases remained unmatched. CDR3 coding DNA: TGCGCCAGCAGCCAAGATCCTGGACAGGGAAAACTGAACACTGAAGCTTTCTTT. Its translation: CASSQDPGQGKLNTEAFF.

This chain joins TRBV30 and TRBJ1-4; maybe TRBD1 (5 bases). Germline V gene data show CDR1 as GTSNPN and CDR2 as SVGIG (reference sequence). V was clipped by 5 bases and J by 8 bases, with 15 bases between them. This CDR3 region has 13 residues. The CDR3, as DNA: TGTGCCTGGTGGGGACCCGGCGACGAAAAACTGTTTTTT. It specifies CAWWGPGDEKLFF.

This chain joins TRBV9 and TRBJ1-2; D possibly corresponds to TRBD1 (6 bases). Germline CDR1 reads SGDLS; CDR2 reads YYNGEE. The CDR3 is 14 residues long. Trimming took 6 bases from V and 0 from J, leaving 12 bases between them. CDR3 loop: CASTQGNANYGYTF. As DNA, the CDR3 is TGTGCCAGCACTCAGGGGAACGCTAACTATGGCTACACCTTC.

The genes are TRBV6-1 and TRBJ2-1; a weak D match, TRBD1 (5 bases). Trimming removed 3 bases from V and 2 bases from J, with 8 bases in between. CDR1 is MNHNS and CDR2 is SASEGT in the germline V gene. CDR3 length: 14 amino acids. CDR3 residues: CASSEGPPYNEQFF. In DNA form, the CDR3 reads TGTGCCAGCAGTGAGGGGCCCCCCTACAATGAGCAGTTCTTC.

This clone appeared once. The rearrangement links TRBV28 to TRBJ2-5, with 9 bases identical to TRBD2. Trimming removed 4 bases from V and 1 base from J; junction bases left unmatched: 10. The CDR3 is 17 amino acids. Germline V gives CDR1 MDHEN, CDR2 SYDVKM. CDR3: CASSSTLEGLAQETQYF. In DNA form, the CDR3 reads TGTGCCAGCAGTTCAACCCTCGAGGGACTAGCCCAAGAGACCCAGTACTTC.

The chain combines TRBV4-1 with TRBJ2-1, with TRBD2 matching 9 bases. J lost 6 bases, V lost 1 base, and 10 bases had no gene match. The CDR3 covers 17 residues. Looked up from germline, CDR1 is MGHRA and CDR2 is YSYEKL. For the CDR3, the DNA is TGCGCCAGCAGCCAAGCGTCCGGCGGGAGGGCGGGCAATGAGCAGTTCTTC. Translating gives CASSQASGGRAGNEQFF.

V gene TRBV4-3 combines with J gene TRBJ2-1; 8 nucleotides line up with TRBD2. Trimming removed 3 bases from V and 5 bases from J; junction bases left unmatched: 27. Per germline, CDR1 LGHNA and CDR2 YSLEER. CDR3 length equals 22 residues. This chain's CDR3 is CASSHTGVESSGSLFSNNEQFF. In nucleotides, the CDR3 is TGCGCCAGCAGCCATACGGGGGTAGAGTCAAGCGGGAGCCTTTTTAGCAACAATGAGCAGTTCTTC.

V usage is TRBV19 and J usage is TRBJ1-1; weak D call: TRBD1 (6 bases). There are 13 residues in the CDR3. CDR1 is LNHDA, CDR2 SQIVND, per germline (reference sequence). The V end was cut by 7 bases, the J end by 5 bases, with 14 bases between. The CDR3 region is CASKRGAETEAFF. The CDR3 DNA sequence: TGTGCCAGTAAGAGGGGGGCCGAGACTGAAGCTTTCTTT. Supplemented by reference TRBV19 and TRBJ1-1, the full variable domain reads DGGITQSPKYLFRKEGQNVTLSCEQNLNHDAMYWYRQDPGQGLRLIYYSQIVNDFQKGDIAEGYSVSREKKESFPLTVTSAQKNPTAFYLCASKRGAETEAFFGQGTRLTVV.

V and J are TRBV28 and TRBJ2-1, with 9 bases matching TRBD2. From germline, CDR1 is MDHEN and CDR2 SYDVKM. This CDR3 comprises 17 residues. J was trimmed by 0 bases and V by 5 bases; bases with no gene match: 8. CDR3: CASSPPWTSDSYNEQFF. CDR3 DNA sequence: TGTGCCAGCAGTCCCCCTTGGACTAGCGACTCCTACAATGAGCAGTTCTTC.

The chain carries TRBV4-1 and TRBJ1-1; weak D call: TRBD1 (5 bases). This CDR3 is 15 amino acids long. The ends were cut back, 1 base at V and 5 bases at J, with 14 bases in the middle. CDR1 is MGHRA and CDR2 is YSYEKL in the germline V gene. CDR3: CASSQGTEGSTEAFF. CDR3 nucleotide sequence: TGCGCCAGCAGCCAAGGAACCGAGGGGAGTACTGAAGCTTTCTTT.

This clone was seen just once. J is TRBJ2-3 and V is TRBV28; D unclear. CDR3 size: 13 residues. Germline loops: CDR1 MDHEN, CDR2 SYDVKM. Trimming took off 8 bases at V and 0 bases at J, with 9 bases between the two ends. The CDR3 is CASSSVSTDTQYF. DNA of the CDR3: TGTGCCAGCTCCTCAGTAAGCACAGATACGCAGTATTTT.

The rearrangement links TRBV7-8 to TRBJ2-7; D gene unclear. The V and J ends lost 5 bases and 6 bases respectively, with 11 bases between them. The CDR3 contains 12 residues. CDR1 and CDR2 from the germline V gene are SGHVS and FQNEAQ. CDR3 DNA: TGTGCCAGCAGCCACCGGGCCCGCGAGCAGTACTTC. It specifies CASSHRAREQYF.

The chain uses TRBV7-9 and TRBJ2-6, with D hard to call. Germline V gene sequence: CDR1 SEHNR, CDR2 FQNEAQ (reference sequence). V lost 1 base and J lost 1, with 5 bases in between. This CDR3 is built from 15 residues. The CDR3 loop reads CASSLEESGANVLTF. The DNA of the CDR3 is TGTGCCAGCAGCTTAGAAGAGTCTGGGGCCAACGTCCTGACTTTC.

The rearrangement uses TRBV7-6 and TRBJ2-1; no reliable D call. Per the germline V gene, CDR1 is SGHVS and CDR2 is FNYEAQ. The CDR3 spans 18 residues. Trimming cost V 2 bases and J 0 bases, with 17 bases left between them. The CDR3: CASSLISSGPSSYNEQFF. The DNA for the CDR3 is TGTGCCAGCAGCTTAATTAGTTCTGGGCCCAGCTCCTACAATGAGCAGTTCTTC. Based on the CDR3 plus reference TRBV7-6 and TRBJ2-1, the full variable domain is GAGVSQSPRYKVTKRGQDVALRCDPISGHVSLYWYRQALGQGPEFLTYFNYEAQQDKSGLPNDRFSAERPEGSISTLTIQRTEQRDSAMYRCASSLISSGPSSYNEQFFGPGTRLTVL.

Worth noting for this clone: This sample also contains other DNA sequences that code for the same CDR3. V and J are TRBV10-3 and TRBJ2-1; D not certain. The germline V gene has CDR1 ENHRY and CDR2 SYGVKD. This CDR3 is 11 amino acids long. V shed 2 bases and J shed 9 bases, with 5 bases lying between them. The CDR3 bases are TGTGCCATCAGTGAGGGTTCTGAGCAGTTCTTC. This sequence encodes CAISEGSEQFF.

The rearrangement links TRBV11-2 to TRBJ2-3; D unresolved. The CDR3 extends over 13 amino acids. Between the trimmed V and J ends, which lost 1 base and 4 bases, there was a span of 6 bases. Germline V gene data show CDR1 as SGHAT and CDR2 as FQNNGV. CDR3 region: CASSLGSADTQYF. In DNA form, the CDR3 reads TGTGCCAGCAGCTTAGGATCAGCAGATACGCAGTATTTT.